This T cell receptor beta chain came from a study of T cell responses to AZD1222 COVID-19 vaccine. The overall study: Analyses pooled second doses at about 4 or about 12 weeks. Notes on the study in general: Spike-specific TCR breadth and depth both grew after two AZD1222 doses. Spike was spanned by vaccine-associated CD4 TCRs, with dominance at 160-218 and 743-854.

The CDR3 loop spans 14 amino acids. Germline V CDR1 and CDR2: SEHNR, FQNEAQ (reference sequence). After removal of 8 bases from V and 5 bases from J, the junction contained 8 bases not matched to a gene. Notes on this clone: Its target is unknown.

Repertoires were generated with immunoSEQ multiplex PCR, while TCRdb's copy carries only in-frame clones and drops some. The sample includes around 100,000 clones, roughly 90% of them seen just once. The chain is built from TRBV7-9 and TRBJ2-1; 8 nucleotides align to TRBD2. The sequencing used peripheral blood, collected on day 0 of AZD1222 vaccination. The source is an adult in good health. The chain's CDR3 is CASGLPGLDNEQFF. CDR3 in DNA: TGTGCCAGCGGATTACCGGGACTAGACAATGAGCAGTTCTTC.